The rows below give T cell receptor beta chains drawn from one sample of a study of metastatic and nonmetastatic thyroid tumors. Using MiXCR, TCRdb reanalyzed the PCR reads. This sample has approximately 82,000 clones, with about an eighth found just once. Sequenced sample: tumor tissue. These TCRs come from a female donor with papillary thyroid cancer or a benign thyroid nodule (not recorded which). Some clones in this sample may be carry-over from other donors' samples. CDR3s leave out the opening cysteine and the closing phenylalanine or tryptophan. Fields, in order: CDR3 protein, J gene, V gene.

CDR3aa: SARGGAEQPQH
j_gene: TRBJ1-5
v_gene: TRBV20-1

CDR3aa: ASSITSGSLGEQF
j_gene: TRBJ2-1
v_gene: TRBV19

CDR3aa: ASSRLAGGHYNEQF
j_gene: TRBJ2-1
v_gene: TRBV6-2/TRBV6-3

CDR3aa: SATKREAGAYEQY
j_gene: TRBJ2-7
v_gene: TRBV20-1

CDR3aa: SARARRGGGHYGYT
j_gene: TRBJ1-2
v_gene: TRBV20-1

CDR3aa: ASSSANTDTQY
j_gene: TRBJ2-3
v_gene: TRBV19

CDR3aa: ASSIATGGEQF
j_gene: TRBJ2-1
v_gene: TRBV19

CDR3aa: ASSPTGPSYEQY
j_gene: TRBJ2-7
v_gene: TRBV14

CDR3aa: ASRDPGTNDTQY
j_gene: TRBJ2-3
v_gene: TRBV12-3/TRBV12-4

CDR3aa: ASSSGLASVPSYEQY
j_gene: TRBJ2-7
v_gene: TRBV5-1

CDR3aa: SVEGDRRSTYEQY
j_gene: TRBJ2-7
v_gene: TRBV29-1

CDR3aa: ASSLGQGASGANVLT
j_gene: TRBJ2-6
v_gene: TRBV18

CDR3aa: ASSYAQETQY
j_gene: TRBJ2-5
v_gene: TRBV27

CDR3aa: ASSLRRAGYNEQF
j_gene: TRBJ2-1
v_gene: TRBV11-1

CDR3aa: ASRVTTGQGIYEQY
j_gene: TRBJ2-7
v_gene: TRBV7-8

CDR3aa: AWRRDTSSYEQY
j_gene: TRBJ2-7
v_gene: TRBV30

CDR3aa: ASSQILLGEKLF
j_gene: TRBJ1-4
v_gene: TRBV3-1

CDR3aa: ASSFFRGGNNEQF
j_gene: TRBJ2-1
v_gene: TRBV7-2

CDR3aa: ASSYSARGDEQF
j_gene: TRBJ2-1
v_gene: TRBV6-5

CDR3aa: ASSLTADSYNEQF
j_gene: TRBJ2-1
v_gene: TRBV7-3

CDR3aa: ATSRGGGGGQPQH
j_gene: TRBJ1-5
v_gene: TRBV15

CDR3aa: ASSVSPDRPLGTEAF
j_gene: TRBJ1-1
v_gene: TRBV9

CDR3aa: ASSPMTSGRVYEQY
j_gene: TRBJ2-7
v_gene: TRBV27

CDR3aa: ASRTGLGSAQPQH
j_gene: TRBJ1-5
v_gene: TRBV12-3/TRBV12-4

CDR3aa: SARGGLAVNEQF
j_gene: TRBJ2-1
v_gene: TRBV20-1

CDR3aa: SARGDLSLAEAF
j_gene: TRBJ1-1
v_gene: TRBV20-1

CDR3aa: ASSFTVTDTQY
j_gene: TRBJ2-3
v_gene: TRBV19

CDR3aa: ATSRRTGINNEQF
j_gene: TRBJ2-1
v_gene: TRBV15

CDR3aa: ASSFQTGQETQY
j_gene: TRBJ2-5
v_gene: TRBV7-6

CDR3aa: SARSGQGPFEQY
j_gene: TRBJ2-7
v_gene: TRBV20-1

CDR3aa: SVDLVSRNEQF
j_gene: TRBJ2-1
v_gene: TRBV29-1

CDR3aa: ASSEGNRAVETQY
j_gene: TRBJ2-5
v_gene: TRBV6-1

CDR3aa: ASSPGTNNEQF
j_gene: TRBJ2-1
v_gene: TRBV5-1

CDR3aa: ASSFAGYEQY
j_gene: TRBJ2-7
v_gene: TRBV12-3/TRBV12-4

CDR3aa: SVGCSYEQY
j_gene: TRBJ2-7
v_gene: TRBV29-1

CDR3aa: ASSLGVGDTRY
j_gene: TRBJ2-3
v_gene: TRBV5-1

CDR3aa: SASLASGRRNEQY
j_gene: TRBJ2-7
v_gene: TRBV20-1

CDR3aa: ASSIGWDRAQNTGELF
j_gene: TRBJ2-2
v_gene: TRBV19

CDR3aa: SARDLGGFASPLH
j_gene: TRBJ1-6
v_gene: TRBV20-1

CDR3aa: ASSEDRVQYGYT
j_gene: TRBJ1-2
v_gene: TRBV6-2/TRBV6-3

CDR3aa: ASSESGSSYNEQF
j_gene: TRBJ2-1
v_gene: TRBV6-1

CDR3aa: ASSPQDRVVDYEQY
j_gene: TRBJ2-7
v_gene: TRBV18

CDR3aa: ASSSVAGPYEQY
j_gene: TRBJ2-7
v_gene: TRBV5-1

CDR3aa: ASTEREFFTWTYEQY
j_gene: TRBJ2-7
v_gene: TRBV6-1

CDR3aa: ASSHDPVAVSYEQY
j_gene: TRBJ2-7
v_gene: TRBV4-1

CDR3aa: SANSWTGLLGYT
j_gene: TRBJ1-2
v_gene: TRBV20-1

CDR3aa: ASSTGTGTMNTEAF
j_gene: TRBJ1-1
v_gene: TRBV6-4

CDR3aa: ATSGMDRVSDEQF
j_gene: TRBJ2-1
v_gene: TRBV24-1

CDR3aa: SAGVGGTSGNEQF
j_gene: TRBJ2-1
v_gene: TRBV20-1

CDR3aa: SAIGQAHNEQF
j_gene: TRBJ2-1
v_gene: TRBV20-1

CDR3aa: ASSPLGRNEDEQF
j_gene: TRBJ2-1
v_gene: TRBV5-1

CDR3aa: ASSLAGTDEQY
j_gene: TRBJ2-7
v_gene: TRBV28

CDR3aa: SARDLRTGDYNEQF
j_gene: TRBJ2-1
v_gene: TRBV20-1

CDR3aa: ASSNRGLDCYT
j_gene: TRBJ1-2
v_gene: TRBV7-3

CDR3aa: SARDFGSSYNEQF
j_gene: TRBJ2-1
v_gene: TRBV20-1